This T cell receptor (beta chain) emerged from a study of cytomegalovirus exposure and HLA in healthy donors. Whole-study results and caveats: Most TCR sequences were rare, but some public TCRs occurred in many donors. The study put 160 or so TCR beta chains on its list as cytomegalovirus-associated.

Trimming took 6 bases from V and 2 from J; bases not matched to a gene: 9. Per germline, CDR1 MNHEY and CDR2 SMNVEV (reference sequence). There are 15 residues in the CDR3. The data were produced by immunoSEQ multiplex PCR, yet TCRdb's version contains in-frame clones alone and is incomplete. The sample has a few hundred thousand clones; roughly nine tenths are singletons. With respect to this clone: What it binds is not known.

The sequenced sample consisted of PBMCs. The receptor was derived from a man between 18 and 35 years old in good health and CMV-seropositive. The chain carries TRBV27 and TRBJ2-7, with 8 bases fitting TRBD2. CDR3 sequence (DNA): TGTGCCAGCAGACATACTAGCGGTTTACCCTACGAGCAGTACTTC. Translation gives CASRHTSGLPYEQYF.